Below, 9 T cell receptor beta chains from the same sample are listed, as sequenced in a study of monozygotic twins with inflammatory bowel disease. TCRdb reanalyzed the 5' RACE reads, giving one entry per CDR3 protein sequence and no DNA. The sample has a few hundred thousand distinct CDR3 sequences. The sample was blood. These receptors were obtained from a human donor with ulcerative colitis or Crohn's disease, or a healthy co-twin of an affected twin (not recorded which).

The V call is TRBV4-2, the J call TRBJ2-5. The germline gives CDR1 LGHNA, CDR2 YNFKEQ. This CDR3 comprises 14 residues. CDR3 amino acids: CASSQDPVWETQYF.

The gene calls are TRBV7-2 and TRBJ1-5; TCRdb calls TRBD1, which cannot be checked without DNA. Germline CDR1 reads SGHTA; CDR2 reads FQGNSA. The CDR3 loop spans 12 amino acids. CDR3 in amino acids: CASSPGGQPQHF.

The chain is built from TRBV20-1 and TRBJ2-5; the D gene TCRdb calls, TRBD1, cannot be checked with no DNA. From germline, CDR1 is DFQATT and CDR2 SNEGSKA (reference sequence). The CDR3 is 13 residues long. The CDR3 reads CSARVPGVETQYF.

The V gene is TRBV7-6, the J gene TRBJ2-5; the TCRdb call, TRBD2, lacks DNA for checking. The CDR3 loop spans 15 amino acids. The germline gives CDR1 SGHVS, CDR2 FNYEAQ. CDR3: CASSLELATVETQYF.

This chain uses TRBV7-8 with TRBJ1-5; TCRdb reports TRBD1, a call that lacks DNA to check it against. The CDR3 spans 15 residues. In germline, CDR1 is SGHVS, CDR2 FQNEAQ. The CDR3 reads CASSSLVGENQPQHF.

CDR3 sequence: CASSLVPDQTQYF. The chain uses TRBV5-1 and TRBJ2-5; TCRdb's D gene call, TRBD1, goes unchecked for lack of DNA. The germline CDR1 and CDR2 sequences are SGHRS and YFSETQ. This CDR3 spans 13 amino acids.

This sequence joins TRBV9 and TRBJ1-4; TCRdb's D call, TRBD1, is unchecked because there is no DNA. The V gene's germline CDR1 is SGDLS and CDR2 YYNGEE. The CDR3 extends over 15 amino acids. The CDR3 is CASSIRARRNEKLFF.

The gene calls are TRBV24-1 and TRBJ2-3; TCRdb reports TRBD2, a call that lacks DNA to check it against. CDR3 length: 16 residues. CDR1 KGHDR and CDR2 SFDVKD come from the germline V gene. The CDR3 reads CATSDMIAGDRNTQYF.

The chain couples TRBV5-4 to TRBJ2-1; the D call of TRBD1 rests on TCRdb alone, since no DNA is present to check it. Germline lookup yields CDR1 SGHNT and CDR2 YYREEE (reference sequence). CDR3 length: 16 residues. CDR3 in amino acids: CASSFPDRGFNNEQFF.